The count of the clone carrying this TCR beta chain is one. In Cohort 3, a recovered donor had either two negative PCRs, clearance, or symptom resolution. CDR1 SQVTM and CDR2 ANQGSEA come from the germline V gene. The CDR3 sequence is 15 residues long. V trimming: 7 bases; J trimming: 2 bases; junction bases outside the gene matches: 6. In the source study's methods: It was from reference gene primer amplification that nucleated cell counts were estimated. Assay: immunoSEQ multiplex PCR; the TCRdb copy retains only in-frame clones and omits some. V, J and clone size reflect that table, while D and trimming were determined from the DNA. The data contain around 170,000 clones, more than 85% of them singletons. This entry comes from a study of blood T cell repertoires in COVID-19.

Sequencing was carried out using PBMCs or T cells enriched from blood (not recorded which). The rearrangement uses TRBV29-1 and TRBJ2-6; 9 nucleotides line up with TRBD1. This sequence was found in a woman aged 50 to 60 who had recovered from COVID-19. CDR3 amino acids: CSADTGGAGANVLTF. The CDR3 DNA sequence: TGCAGCGCCGATACAGGGGGCGCTGGGGCCAACGTCCTGACTTTC.